Described below is a single T cell receptor (beta chain) sequence and its context. This clonotype occurred many times. It lacks a known antigen. No clone much larger than this one lies a single base away; base qualities are absent. The CDR3 numbers 17 residues from cysteine through phenylalanine. This entry keeps only the CDR3 DNA: 51 bases, framed from base 1. For CDR1 and CDR2, the germline V gene lists SGDLS and YYNGEE. Between the V and J ends, shortened by 1 base and 1 base respectively, the junction contains 15 bases. Systemically healthy Caucasian individuals from Russia, some 36 in total and aged about 6 to 95 years, were included as donors. Each donor gave ten milliliters of peripheral blood, drawn into EDTA-treated Vacutainer tubes. Ficoll-Paque density-gradient centrifugation was used to isolate PBMCs, with at least 6.5 million per sample. Trizol reagent was used to extract total RNA from PBMCs, with at least 5.5 micrograms per sample. For every donor, flow cytometry on a PBMC aliquot measured the percentage of naive CD45RAhigh/CD27high T cells.

The sample comes from a study of blood T cells in healthy people across ages (dated by TCRdb to the mid-2010s). With regard to the full study: In model experiments, template switching captured about one uniquely barcoded TCR beta cDNA molecule for every two T cells. The donors were divided into four age groups: young (average around 16 years), middle-aged (around 37), aged (around 67) and long-lived (approximately 74). To avoid experimental bias, donors of different ages were distributed randomly across sequencing lanes. Using the same blood draw, the study looked at two additional independent replicas of 1 million unique cDNA reads for two donors, one aged 18 to 29 and the other aged 80 or older. Using deep sequencing normalized with unique cDNA molecular identifiers, the study measured how TCR beta repertoire diversity changes with age. Study-wide conclusions, independent of this receptor: The percentage of naive T cells measured by flow cytometry correlated strongly with observed TCR beta diversity. Since profiling was done on bulk unsorted PBMCs, naive and antigen-experienced compartments could not be conclusively compared. Estimates of total diversity based on one million sequenced T cells were regarded as lower bounds and as underestimates. Because the CMV infection status of the donors was unknown, age-related changes in expanded clonotypes may potentially have been confounded. As age increased, observed TCR beta diversity per million T cells dropped in a roughly linear way, and a significant reduction was already evident by age about 40. Compared with the aged group, the long-lived group had more naive CD4+ T cells, fewer expanded clones and increased TCR diversity, a pattern suggesting age selection.

Library preparation used 5' RACE. The data were produced on an Illumina HiSeq 2500. A second roughly 7 to 12 cycle PCR used a sample-barcoded 5' primer and a J-beta primer mix. A template-switch 5' adaptor carrying 12 random nucleotides introduced a unique molecular identifier onto each TCR beta cDNA molecule. Each sample yielded at least 2.5 million CDR3-containing paired-end reads. The Mint cDNA synthesis kit, primed by a TRBC-specific oligonucleotide, was used to synthesize first-strand cDNA from all RNA. Following uracil-DNA glycosylase treatment, a first 18-cycle PCR with universal primers M1SS and BC2_uni_R was performed on all cDNA. The published analysis was carried out like this. For normalization, 1 million high-quality reads were randomly selected from each sample, with every read carrying a distinct molecular identifier. Instead of being binned into consensus sequences, reads with shared molecular identifiers were discarded. MiTCR, with a Q25 quality threshold and the strictest error-elimination algorithm, was used for CDR3 identification, clonotype clustering and error correction. A nonparametric unseen species model using Euler transformation provided a lower-bound estimate of total TCR beta diversity. TCRdb cleaned the public reads at Q25 with fastp, built clones with MiXCR and kept in-frame beta chains. A single entry per CDR3 protein holds the most common genes and DNA from its merged rows. The authors' filters were not applied to this entry. For this sample there are fewer than 700,000 distinct CDR3 sequences; roughly 41% appear just once. About 32% of the sample rests with the top ten.

The sequence joins TRBV9 to TRBJ2-1; the D gene is perhaps TRBD2, from 5 matching bases. Sequencing was performed on blood. The receptor was derived from an elderly man in good health. DNA sequence: TGTGCCAGCAGCGTATGGGGAGAGGGAACGTCCTACAATGAGCAGTTCTTC. Its protein is CASSVWGEGTSYNEQFF.